This T cell receptor (beta chain) was found in a study of T cell responses to AZD1222 COVID-19 vaccine. Comments on this clone: Its antigen is currently unknown.

The table came from immunoSEQ multiplex PCR; TCRdb's copy has only in-frame clones and leaves some out. The table has about 150,000 clones, more than 80% seen once. The CDR3 is made up of 14 amino acids. Trimming took 1 base from V and 3 from J, leaving 9 bases between them. Germline assignment: CDR1 LNHNV and CDR2 YYDKDF (reference sequence). Second doses were pooled across both intervals (about 4 or about 12 weeks). Study observations and caveats: At baseline, just a handful of AZD1222 recipients tested seropositive.

This receptor was obtained from an adult who received the AZD1222 COVID-19 vaccine. This sample comprised peripheral blood, obtained 28 days after the second AZD1222 dose. The rearrangement uses TRBV15 and TRBJ1-2; D not certain. The CDR3 reads CATSRAPRDYGYTF. DNA for the CDR3: TGTGCCACCAGCAGAGCCCCAAGGGACTATGGCTACACCTTC.